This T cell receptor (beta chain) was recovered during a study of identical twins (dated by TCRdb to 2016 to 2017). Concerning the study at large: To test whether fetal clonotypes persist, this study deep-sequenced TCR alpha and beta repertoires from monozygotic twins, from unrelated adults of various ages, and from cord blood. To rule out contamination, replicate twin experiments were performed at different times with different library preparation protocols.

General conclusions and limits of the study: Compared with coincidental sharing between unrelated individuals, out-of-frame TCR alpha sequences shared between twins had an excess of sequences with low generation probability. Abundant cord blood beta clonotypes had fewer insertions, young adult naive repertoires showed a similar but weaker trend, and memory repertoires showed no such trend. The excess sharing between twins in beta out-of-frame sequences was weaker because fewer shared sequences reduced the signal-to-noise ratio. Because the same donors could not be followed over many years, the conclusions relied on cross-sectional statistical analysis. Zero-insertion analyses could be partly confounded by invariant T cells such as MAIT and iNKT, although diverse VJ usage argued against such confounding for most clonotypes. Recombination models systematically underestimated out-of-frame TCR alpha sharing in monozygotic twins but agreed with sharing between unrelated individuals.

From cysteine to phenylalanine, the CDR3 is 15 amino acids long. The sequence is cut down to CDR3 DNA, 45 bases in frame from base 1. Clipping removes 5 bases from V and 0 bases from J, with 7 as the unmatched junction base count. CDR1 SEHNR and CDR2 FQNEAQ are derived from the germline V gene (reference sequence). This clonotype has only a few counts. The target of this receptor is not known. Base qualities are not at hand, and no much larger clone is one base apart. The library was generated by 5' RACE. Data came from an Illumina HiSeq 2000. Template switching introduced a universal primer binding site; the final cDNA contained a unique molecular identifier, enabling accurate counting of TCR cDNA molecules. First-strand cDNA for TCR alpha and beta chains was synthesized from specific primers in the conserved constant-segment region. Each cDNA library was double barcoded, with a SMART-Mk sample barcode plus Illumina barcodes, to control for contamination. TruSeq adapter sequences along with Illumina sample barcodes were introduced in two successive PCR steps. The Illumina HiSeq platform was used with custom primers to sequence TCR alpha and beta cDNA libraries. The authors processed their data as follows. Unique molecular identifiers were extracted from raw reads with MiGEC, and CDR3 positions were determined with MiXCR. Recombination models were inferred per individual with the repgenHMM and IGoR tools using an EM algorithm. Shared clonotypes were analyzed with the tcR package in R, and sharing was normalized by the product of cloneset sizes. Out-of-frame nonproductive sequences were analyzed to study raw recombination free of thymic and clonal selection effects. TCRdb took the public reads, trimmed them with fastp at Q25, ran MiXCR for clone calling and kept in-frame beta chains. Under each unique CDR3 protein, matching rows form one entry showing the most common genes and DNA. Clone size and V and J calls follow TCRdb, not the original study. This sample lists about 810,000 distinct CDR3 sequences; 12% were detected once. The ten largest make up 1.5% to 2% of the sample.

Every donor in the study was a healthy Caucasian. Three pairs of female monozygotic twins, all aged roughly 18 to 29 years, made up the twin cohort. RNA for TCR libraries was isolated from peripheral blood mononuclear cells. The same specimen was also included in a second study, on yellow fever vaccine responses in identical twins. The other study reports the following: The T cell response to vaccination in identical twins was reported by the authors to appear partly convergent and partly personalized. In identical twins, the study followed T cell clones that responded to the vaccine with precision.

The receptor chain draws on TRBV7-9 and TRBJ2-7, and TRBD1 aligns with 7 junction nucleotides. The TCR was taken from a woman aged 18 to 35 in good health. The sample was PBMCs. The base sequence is TGTGCCAGCAGCCCGGACAGGAGTCTCTCCTACGAGCAGTACTTC. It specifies CASSPDRSLSYEQYF.